Listed here are 8 T cell receptor beta chains from one sample, sequenced in a study of blood T cell repertoires in COVID-19. Data came from immunoSEQ multiplex PCR; TCRdb stores just in-frame clones and leaves some out. The top ten hold about 16% of the sample, which has around 65,000 clones, approximately 86% seen once. Sequences were obtained from peripheral blood. These receptors all come from a man older than 75 with active COVID-19.

This clone was seen repeatedly, ten times or more. J is TRBJ1-2 and V is TRBV5-4; the D is unclear. Between the trimmed V and J ends, which lost 4 bases and 8 bases, there was a span of 18 bases. The CDR3 runs 14 residues. Germline V lookup: CDR1 SGHNT, CDR2 YYREEE (reference sequence). This chain's CDR3 is CASSHDTSLRGYTF. The CDR3 coding sequence is TGTGCCAGCAGCCATGATACCTCCTTGAGGGGCTACACCTTC.

The CDR3 loop is CASSQGAGGNTGELFF. CDR3 DNA: TGCGCCAGCAGCCAAGGGGCAGGGGGGAACACCGGGGAGCTGTTTTTT. The rearrangement joins TRBV4-3 to TRBJ2-2; 7 bases fit TRBD1. Germline V gene sequence: CDR1 LGHNA, CDR2 YSLEER. The CDR3 length is 16 residues. Trimming at V came to 1 base and at J to 1 base, leaving 3 bases not matched to a gene.

The gene calls are TRBV6-2 or TRBV6-3 and TRBJ1-1; tentative D call: TRBD1 (5 bases). This CDR3 spans 13 amino acids. Looked up from germline, CDR1 is MNHEY and CDR2 is SVGEGT. Trimming took 2 bases from V and 5 from J, leaving 9 bases between them. The CDR3 protein is CASSYLTVTEAFF. CDR3 nucleotides: TGTGCCAGCAGTTACCTGACAGTAACTGAAGCTTTCTTT.

The V and J genes are TRBV6-2 or TRBV6-3 and TRBJ2-3; TRBD2 might be the D (5 bases). Trimming stripped 6 bases from V and 8 bases from J, with 24 bases between. This CDR3 has 16 amino acids. Germline V gene lookup returns CDR1 MNHEY and CDR2 SVGEGT. CDR3 nucleotides: TGTGCCAGCAGCCCAAGGGTGCAGCGACTAAGTGTTACGCAGTATTTT. Its protein is CASSPRVQRLSVTQYF.

V usage is TRBV6-2 or TRBV6-3 and J usage is TRBJ2-1; unclear D gene. The CDR3 length is 13 residues. CDR1 is MNHEY and CDR2 is SVGEGT in the germline V gene. Trimming took off 2 bases at V and 7 bases at J, with 9 bases between the two ends. CDR3 amino acids: CASSYESPNEQFF. CDR3 nucleotides: TGTGCCAGCAGTTACGAGTCCCCGAATGAGCAGTTCTTC.

CDR3 in amino acids: CASSQARGAGNTIYF. In nucleotides, the CDR3 is TGTGCCAGCAGCCAGGCCCGGGGGGCTGGAAACACCATATATTTT. V gene TRBV7-2 combines with J gene TRBJ1-3; D perhaps matches TRBD1 (5 bases). The CDR3 contains 15 residues. In germline, CDR1 is SGHTA, CDR2 FQGNSA. Trimming left V 5 bases short and J 2 bases short, with 13 bases between.

V is TRBV29-1 and J is TRBJ1-5; D not certain. CDR1 is SQVTM and CDR2 is ANQGSEA in the germline V gene. The CDR3 covers 12 residues. The germline V and J ends were trimmed by 5 bases and 4 bases, with 9 bases remaining between them. The CDR3 region has the DNA TGCAGCGTTTCTCGGGATAATCAGCCCCAGCATTTT. Protein: CSVSRDNQPQHF.

V is TRBV29-1 and J is TRBJ2-4; D not resolved. This CDR3 contains 12 residues. Germline values: CDR1 SQVTM, CDR2 ANQGSEA. V was shortened by 2 bases and J by 2 bases, with 4 bases between the two germline ends. This CDR3 reads CSVELSKNIQYF. For the CDR3, the DNA is TGCAGCGTTGAACTTTCCAAAAACATTCAGTACTTC.